The 20 T cell receptor beta chains listed next were all sequenced from one sample in a study of blood T cells in healthy people across ages. The authors ran a second PCR of 7 to 11 cycles using a sample-barcoded 5' primer and a J-beta primer mix. Via MiXCR, TCRdb re-called the 5' RACE reads, giving one row per CDR3 protein. The repertoire holds hundreds of thousands of distinct CDR3 sequences, with around 45% as singletons. The sequenced sample was blood. The receptors stem from a man in his fifties or sixties in good health.

This chain connects TRBV20-1 to TRBJ2-7; no clear D. The V and J ends lost 6 bases and 2 bases respectively, with 20 bases between them. The length of the CDR3 is 15 residues. Germline values: CDR1 DFQATT, CDR2 SNEGSKA (reference sequence). The CDR3 sequence: CSAAPILGYAYEQYF. The CDR3 DNA follows: TGCAGTGCGGCCCCTATCTTAGGCTACGCCTACGAGCAGTACTTC.

DNA of the CDR3: TGTGCCAGCAGTTACAGATTGGACGTTGAAGCTTTCTTT. Its translation is CASSYRLDVEAFF. The V call is TRBV6-2 or TRBV6-3, the J call TRBJ1-1, with D unresolved. The V and J ends lost 2 bases and 7 bases respectively, with 11 bases between them. Germline V gene lookup returns CDR1 MNHEY and CDR2 SVGEGT. The CDR3 covers 13 residues.

The chain is built from TRBV10-3 and TRBJ1-1; D not certain. Germline V lookup: CDR1 ENHRY, CDR2 SYGVKD. V was trimmed by 3 bases and J by 5 bases, leaving 7 bases between them. CDR3 length: 12 residues. CDR3 in amino acids: CAISDWGTEAFF. CDR3 coding DNA: TGTGCCATCAGTGACTGGGGAACTGAAGCTTTCTTT.

The V and J genes are TRBV5-1 and TRBJ2-3, with D perhaps given as TRBD1 or TRBD2 (6 bases each). V lost 3 bases and J lost 8, with 13 bases in between. Germline assignment: CDR1 SGHRS and CDR2 YFSETQ. This CDR3 contains 13 residues. The CDR3 nucleotides are TGCGCCAGCAGCTCGGGGGAAGGGGGTACGCAGTATTTT. Residues: CASSSGEGGTQYF.

V usage is TRBV15 and J usage is TRBJ2-3, with D hard to call. Germline CDR1 is LNHNV and CDR2 is YYDKDF (reference sequence). The V and J ends lost 4 bases and 4 bases respectively, with 6 bases between them. This CDR3 is built from 12 residues. In nucleotides, the CDR3 is TGTGCCACCAGCACCGGAGCAGATACGCAGTATTTT. Its translation: CATSTGADTQYF.

The chain employs TRBV6-6 and TRBJ2-5; the D call may be TRBD1 or TRBD2 (5 bases each). The CDR3 runs 13 residues. V gave up 4 bases and J gave up 5 bases, with 11 bases separating them. Germline CDR1 is MNHNY and CDR2 is SVGAGI (reference sequence). This CDR3 is CASSWGSRETQYF. The CDR3 coding sequence is TGTGCCAGCAGTTGGGGGAGTCGGGAGACCCAGTACTTC.

This chain joins TRBV6-6 and TRBJ1-4; D not certain. V was trimmed by 2 bases and J by 9 bases, leaving 4 bases between them. The length of the CDR3 is 11 residues. Germline V gene data show CDR1 as MNHNY and CDR2 as SVGAGI (reference sequence). CDR3 sequence reads: CASSYGQKLFF. CDR3 DNA sequence: TGTGCCAGCAGTTACGGGCAAAAACTGTTTTTT.

This clonotype has only a few counts. V usage is TRBV4-3 and J usage is TRBJ1-4; the D gene is possibly TRBD1 (6 bases). V dropped 0 bases and J dropped 4 bases, with 12 bases sitting between them. The CDR3 is made up of 16 amino acids. Germline-derived CDR1 and CDR2 are LGHNA and YSLEER. The DNA of the CDR3 is TGCGCCAGCAGCCAAGACTTCAGGGGAATTAATGAAAAACTGTTTTTT. Amino acid sequence: CASSQDFRGINEKLFF.

This clonotype was counted between two and nine times. The chain joins TRBV5-1 to TRBJ2-1, with D perhaps TRBD1 or TRBD2 (5 bases each). The assigned J gene may be wrong: the sequence end matches TRBJ2-7 better. This CDR3 is 14 amino acids long. Germline V gives CDR1 SGHRS, CDR2 YFSETQ. CDR3 protein: CASSFSGRGDEQYF. CDR3 nucleotides: TGCGCCAGCAGCTTCTCGGGACGGGGCGACGAGCAGTACTTC.

In this sample, this clonotype turned up a few times. V and J are TRBV7-2 and TRBJ2-1; the match to TRBD2 covers 10 bases. The germline CDR1 and CDR2 sequences are SGHTA and FQGNSA. The CDR3 runs to 19 residues. Trimming cost V 0 bases and J 2 bases; bases outside gene matches: 10. The CDR3, as DNA: TGTGCCAGCAGCTTAGCGGTGATAGCGGGGGGCCTTGCCTACAATGAGCAGTTCTTC. Translated: CASSLAVIAGGLAYNEQFF.

The V call is TRBV6-5, the J call TRBJ2-2; 7 bases align to TRBD1. Germline V CDR1 and CDR2: MNHEY, SVGAGI. The V gene end was trimmed by 5 bases and the J gene end by 7 bases; junction bases not matched to a gene: 4. The CDR3 is 13 amino acids. The CDR3 DNA is TGTGCCAGCAGTGACAGGGCCAGCGGGGAGCTGTTTTTT. Translating gives CASSDRASGELFF.

The genes are TRBV28 and TRBJ1-1; the D is unclear. CDR1 is MDHEN and CDR2 is SYDVKM in the germline V gene. There are 15 residues in the CDR3. V was clipped by 1 base and J by 0 bases, with 9 bases between them. As DNA, the CDR3 is TGTGCCAGCAGTTTATCCGGGTTCATGAACACTGAAGCTTTCTTT. Its translation: CASSLSGFMNTEAFF.

CDR3 coding DNA: TGTGCCAGCAGCGTAACTAGCGGGGCGCCCAATGAGCAGTTCTTC. Translating it yields CASSVTSGAPNEQFF. The rearrangement links TRBV9 to TRBJ2-1; 10 bases line up with TRBD2. The CDR3 is made up of 15 amino acids. V was pared by 1 base and J by 6 bases, with 4 bases of the junction left unmatched. Germline V gene sequence: CDR1 SGDLS, CDR2 YYNGEE.

This chain links TRBV20-1 with TRBJ1-2, with 7 bases matching TRBD1. Per germline, CDR1 DFQATT and CDR2 SNEGSKA (reference sequence). The CDR3 contains 14 residues. CDR3 protein: CSSLGGQTIYGYTF. DNA for the CDR3: TGCAGCTCCCTGGGGGGACAGACTATCTATGGCTACACCTTC.

The genes are TRBV29-1 and TRBJ2-5, with TRBD2 identical over 8 bases. CDR1 SQVTM and CDR2 ANQGSEA come from the germline V gene. The trim removed 6 bases at V and 3 bases at J, leaving 9 bases unmatched. The CDR3 has 14 amino acids. CDR3 DNA sequence: TGCAGCGTAGCGGGGGAGTTTGGTGAAGAGACCCAGTACTTC. Translated: CSVAGEFGEETQYF.

This clonotype was picked up one time. The genes are TRBV12-5 and TRBJ1-5; 11 bases fit TRBD1. V gave up 7 bases and J gave up 6 bases; unmatched junction bases: 8. This CDR3 region has 15 residues. Looked up from germline, CDR1 is LGHNT and CDR2 is FRNRAP. The CDR3 nucleotides are TGTGCTAGTGCCACTGGGGGACAGGGGGGTCAGCCCCAGCATTTT. Its protein is CASATGGQGGQPQHF.

V and J are TRBV21-1 and TRBJ1-6; whether TRBD1, the table's D call, matches the DNA was not checked. TRBV21-1 is given as a pseudogene. CDR3 length equals 19 residues. Written as DNA, the CDR3 is TGTGCCAGCAGCAGACCGAACAGGGGGGGCCTCTCCTATAATTCACCCCTCCACTTT. Translation gives CASSRPNRGGLSYNSPLHF.

V gene TRBV27 combines with J gene TRBJ2-2; D may be TRBD1 (5 bases). This CDR3 has 17 amino acids. CDR1 is MNHEY, CDR2 SMNVEV, per germline (reference sequence). With 3 bases removed from V and 2 bases from J, the gap between germline ends came to 16 bases. CDR3 coding DNA: TGTGCCAGCAGTTTTGTGGGTAGGCAGGGCAACACCGGGGAGCTGTTTTTT. Encoded protein: CASSFVGRQGNTGELFF.

The chain carries TRBV6-6 and TRBJ1-1; no reliable D call. CDR3 length: 15 amino acids. CDR1 is MNHNY, CDR2 SVGAGI, per germline (reference sequence). Deletions cut 5 bases from V and 1 base from J, with 14 bases between. This chain's CDR3 is CASSHSGRRNTEAFF. The CDR3 DNA sequence: TGTGCCAGCAGTCATTCCGGCAGGAGGAACACTGAAGCTTTCTTT.

This chain uses TRBV7-9 with TRBJ2-1; 11 bases match TRBD2. This CDR3 is 15 amino acids long. With 6 bases clipped from V and 4 bases from J, the junction kept 5 bases outside the gene matches. Germline values: CDR1 SEHNR, CDR2 FQNEAQ (reference sequence). CDR3 bases: TGTGCCAGCAGTACTAGCGGGGGACCTTACAATGAGCAGTTCTTC. Its protein is CASSTSGGPYNEQFF.